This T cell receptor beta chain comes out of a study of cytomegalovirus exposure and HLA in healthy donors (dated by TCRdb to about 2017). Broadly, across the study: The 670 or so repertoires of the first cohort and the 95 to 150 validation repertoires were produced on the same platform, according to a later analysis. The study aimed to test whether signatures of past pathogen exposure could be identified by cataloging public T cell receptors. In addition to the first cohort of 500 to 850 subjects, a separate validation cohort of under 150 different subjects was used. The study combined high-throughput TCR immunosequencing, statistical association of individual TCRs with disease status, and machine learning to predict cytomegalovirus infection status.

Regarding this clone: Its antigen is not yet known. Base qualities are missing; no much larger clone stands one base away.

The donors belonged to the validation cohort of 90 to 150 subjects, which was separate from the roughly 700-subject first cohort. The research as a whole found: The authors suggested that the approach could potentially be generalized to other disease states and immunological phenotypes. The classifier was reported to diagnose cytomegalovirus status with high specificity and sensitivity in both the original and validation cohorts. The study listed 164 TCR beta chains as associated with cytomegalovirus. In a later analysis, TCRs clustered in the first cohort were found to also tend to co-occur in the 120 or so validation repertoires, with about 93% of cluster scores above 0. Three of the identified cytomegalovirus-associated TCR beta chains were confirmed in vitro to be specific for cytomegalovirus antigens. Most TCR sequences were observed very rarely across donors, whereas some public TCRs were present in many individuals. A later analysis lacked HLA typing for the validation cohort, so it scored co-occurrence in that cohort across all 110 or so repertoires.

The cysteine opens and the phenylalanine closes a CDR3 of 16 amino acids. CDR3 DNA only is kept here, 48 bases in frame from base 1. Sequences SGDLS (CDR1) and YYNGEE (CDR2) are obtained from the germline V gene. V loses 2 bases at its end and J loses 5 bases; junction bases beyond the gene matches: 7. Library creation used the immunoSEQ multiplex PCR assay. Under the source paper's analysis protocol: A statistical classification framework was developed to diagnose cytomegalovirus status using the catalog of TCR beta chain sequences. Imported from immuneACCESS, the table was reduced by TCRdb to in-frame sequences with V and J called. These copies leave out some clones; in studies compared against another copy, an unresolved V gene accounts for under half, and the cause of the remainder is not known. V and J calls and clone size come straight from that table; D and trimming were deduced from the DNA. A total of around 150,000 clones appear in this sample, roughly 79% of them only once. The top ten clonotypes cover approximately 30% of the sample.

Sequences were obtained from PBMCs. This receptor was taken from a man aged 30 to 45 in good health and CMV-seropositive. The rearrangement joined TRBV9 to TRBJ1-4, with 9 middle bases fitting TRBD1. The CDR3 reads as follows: CASSVGDRGKNEKLFF. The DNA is TGTGCCAGCAGCGTGGGTGACAGGGGGAAGAATGAAAAACTGTTTTTT.